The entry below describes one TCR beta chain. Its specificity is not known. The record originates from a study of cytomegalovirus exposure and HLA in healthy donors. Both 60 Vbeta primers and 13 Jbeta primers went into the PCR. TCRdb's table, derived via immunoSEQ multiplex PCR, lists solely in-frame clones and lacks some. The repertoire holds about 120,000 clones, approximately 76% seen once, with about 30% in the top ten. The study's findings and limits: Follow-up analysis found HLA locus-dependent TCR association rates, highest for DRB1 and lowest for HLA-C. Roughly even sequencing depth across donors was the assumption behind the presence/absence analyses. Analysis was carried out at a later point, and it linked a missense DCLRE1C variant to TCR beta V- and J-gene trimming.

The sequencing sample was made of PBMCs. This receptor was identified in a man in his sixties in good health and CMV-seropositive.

CDR3 in amino acids: CASSLGDREIHGYTF. Here the CDR3 DNA reads TGCGCCAGCAGCCTGGGTGACAGGGAGATCCATGGCTACACCTTC. The gene calls are TRBV5-1 and TRBJ1-2; 7 bases map to TRBD1. The ends lost 4 bases at V and 6 bases at J; junction bases unmatched: 12. CDR1 SGHRS and CDR2 YFSETQ come from the germline V gene. The length of the CDR3 is 15 residues. The whole variable domain, remainder taken from reference TRBV5-1 and TRBJ1-2, is KAGVTQTPRYLIKTRGQQVTLSCSPISGHRSVSWYQQTPGQGLQFLFEYFSETQRNKGNFPGRFSGRQFSNSRSEMNVSTLELGDSALYLCASSLGDREIHGYTFGSGTRLTVV.